Each of the 24 T cell receptor beta chains below was sequenced from the same sample in a study of PD-L1 blockade in urothelial cancer. Time point denoted: pretreatment peripheral blood. Repertoires were generated with immunoSEQ multiplex PCR, while TCRdb's copy carries only in-frame clones and drops some. Counted here are 35,000 or so clones, around 82% occurring once; the ten biggest clones make up 15% to 18%. Sample: PBMCs, taken around atezolizumab (anti-PD-L1) treatment. Receptor source: a man aged 55 to 70 with urothelial cancer.

The CDR3 loop is CASSPWGQGTNQPQHF. The CDR3 nucleotides read TGTGCCAGCTCACCATGGGGACAGGGGACGAATCAGCCCCAGCATTTT. The V and J genes are TRBV18 and TRBJ1-5; 10 bases match TRBD1. V lost 2 bases, J lost 4 bases, and 5 bases stayed unmatched. Per germline, CDR1 KGHSH and CDR2 LQKENI. The CDR3 runs to 16 residues.

The V and J genes are TRBV2 and TRBJ2-5, with TRBD1 as a possible D gene (5 bases). CDR1 and CDR2 (germline): SNHLY, FYNNEI. The CDR3 sequence is 13 residues long. Trimming stripped 3 bases from V and 3 bases from J, with 8 bases between. The CDR3 sequence: CASSEGRKETQYF. DNA for the CDR3: TGTGCCAGCAGTGAGGGGCGGAAAGAGACCCAGTACTTC.

The chain joins TRBV18 to TRBJ1-1; a weak D match, TRBD1 (6 bases). V was trimmed by 4 bases and J by 1 base, leaving 13 bases between them. The CDR3 runs 15 residues. Per germline, CDR1 KGHSH and CDR2 LQKENI. The CDR3 region has the DNA TGTGCCAGCTCACTGGGGACACAACCGAACACTGAAGCTTTCTTT. This sequence encodes CASSLGTQPNTEAFF.

The rearrangement links TRBV28 to TRBJ2-7, with 8 bases identical to TRBD2. V shed 5 bases and J 2 bases; nucleotides not matched to a gene: 8. The CDR3 is made up of 15 amino acids. CDR1 is MDHEN and CDR2 is SYDVKM in the germline V gene. This CDR3 reads CASSGSGSSTYEQYF. Here the CDR3 DNA reads TGTGCCAGCAGTGGCAGCGGGAGCTCCACCTACGAGCAGTACTTC. The variable domain in full, with the rest retrieved from reference TRBV28 and TRBJ2-7, is DVKVTQSSRYLVKRTGEKVFLECVQDMDHENMFWYRQDPGLGLRLIYFSYDVKMKEKGDIPEGYSVSREKKERFSLILESASTNQTSMYLCASSGSGSSTYEQYFGPGTRLTVT.

The chain carries TRBV7-6 and TRBJ1-5; D is ambiguous. V was cut by 0 bases and J by 1 base, with 7 bases left in between. Germline V lookup: CDR1 SGHVS, CDR2 FNYEAQ. The CDR3 extends over 15 amino acids. The CDR3 spells CASSLARGSNQPQHF. CDR3 in DNA: TGTGCCAGCAGCTTAGCGCGCGGAAGCAATCAGCCCCAGCATTTT.

The chain links TRBV11-2 to TRBJ2-1; weak D call: TRBD1 (6 bases). The germline CDR1 and CDR2 sequences are SGHAT and FQNNGV. Deletions cut 6 bases from V and 0 bases from J, with 18 bases between. The CDR3 extends over 17 amino acids. The CDR3 reads CASSRTGFGSSYNEQFF. CDR3 sequence (DNA): TGTGCCAGCAGTCGTACAGGGTTTGGGAGCTCCTACAATGAGCAGTTCTTC.

CDR3 protein: CASSPNPSGEQFF. The CDR3 DNA follows: TGTGCCAGCAGCCCCAATCCTAGCGGTGAGCAGTTCTTC. The J gene is TRBJ2-1, the V gene TRBV6-5; TRBD2 agrees at 7 bases. V lost 6 bases to trimming and J lost 9 bases; unmatched junction nucleotides: 8. The CDR3 runs 13 residues. Germline lookup yields CDR1 MNHEY and CDR2 SVGAGI.

This clone came up once. The chain couples TRBV27 to TRBJ2-1, with 7 bases that match TRBD1. The V segment lost 5 bases and the J segment 5 bases; nucleotides outside the gene matches: 9. The CDR3 sequence is 15 residues long. Germline lookup yields CDR1 MNHEY and CDR2 SMNVEV (reference sequence). The CDR3 protein is CASSLRQGSHNEQFF. The CDR3 region has the DNA TGTGCCAGCAGTCTCAGACAGGGTTCCCACAATGAGCAGTTCTTC.

The chain is built from TRBV5-8 and TRBJ2-3; TRBD1 might be the D (5 bases). Germline V gives CDR1 SGHTS, CDR2 YDEGEE. This CDR3 region has 15 residues. Trimming shortened V by 10 bases and J by 4 bases, and 22 bases separated the two germline ends. Here the CDR3 reads CAAKRGSLSPDTQYF. CDR3 nucleotides: TGTGCCGCCAAAAGGGGCAGTTTATCCCCAGATACGCAGTATTTT.

The chain has TRBV5-6 and TRBJ1-3, with unresolved D. There are 14 residues in the CDR3. Germline CDR1 is SGHDT and CDR2 is YYEEEE. Trimming pared 3 bases from V and 0 bases from J, leaving 7 bases between. The CDR3 region is CASSSLSSGNTIYF. Here the CDR3 DNA reads TGTGCCAGCAGCTCCTTGAGCTCTGGAAACACCATATATTTT.

This clone was observed once. This chain uses TRBV6-6 with TRBJ2-7, with a weak D call TRBD2 (6 bases). The CDR3 covers 12 residues. Germline CDR1 MNHNY, CDR2 SVGAGI (reference sequence). V lost 6 bases and J 6 bases, leaving 12 bases between the germline ends. The CDR3 region is CASSSTRAEQYF. CDR3 coding DNA: TGTGCCAGCAGCTCGACTAGGGCCGAGCAGTACTTC.

The V gene is TRBV7-2, the J gene TRBJ2-1; D is undetermined. The V end lost 0 bases, the J end lost 4 bases, and 4 bases lay between the germline ends. Germline values: CDR1 SGHTA, CDR2 FQGNSA. This CDR3 is 13 amino acids long. CDR3: CASSLASYNEQFF. Written as DNA, the CDR3 is TGTGCCAGCAGCTTAGCGTCATACAATGAGCAGTTCTTC. Together with reference TRBV7-2 and TRBJ2-1, the CDR3 gives the full variable domain: GAGVSQSPSNKVTEKGKDVELRCDPISGHTALYWYRQSLGQGLEFLIYFQGNSAPDKSGLPSDRFSAERTGGSVSTLTIQRTQQEDSAVYLCASSLASYNEQFFGPGTRLTVL.

The V call is TRBV18, the J call TRBJ1-1; D is uncertain. V was trimmed by 5 bases and J by 1 base, leaving 5 bases between them. CDR3 length equals 12 residues. Germline assignment: CDR1 KGHSH and CDR2 LQKENI. The CDR3 region has the DNA TGTGCCAGCTCAACTCAGAACACTGAAGCTTTCTTT. Its protein product is CASSTQNTEAFF. The full variable domain, rest sourced from reference TRBV18 and TRBJ1-1, is NAGVMQNPRHLVRRRGQEARLRCSPMKGHSHVYWYRQLPEEGLKFMVYLQKENIIDESGMPKERFSAEFPKEGPSILRIQQVVRGDSAAYFCASSTQNTEAFFGQGTRLTVV.

The V and J genes are TRBV19 and TRBJ2-7; 7 bases match TRBD1. The germline V gene has CDR1 LNHDA and CDR2 SQIVND (reference sequence). The length of the CDR3 is 14 residues. J gave up 1 base and V 3 bases, and 3 bases lay outside the gene matches. In DNA form, the CDR3 reads TGTGCCAGTAGTATGTCAGGGGGATCCTACGAGCAGTACTTC. This gives the protein CASSMSGGSYEQYF.

The chain joins TRBV5-1 to TRBJ2-3, with 12 bases identical to TRBD2. Trimming cost V 4 bases and J 6 bases; bases outside gene matches: 9. Germline V CDR1 and CDR2: SGHRS, YFSETQ. The CDR3 totals 16 residues. CDR3 loop: CASSLRTSGNYDTQYF. The CDR3 DNA reads as TGCGCCAGCAGCCTAAGGACTAGCGGGAACTACGATACGCAGTATTTT.

The rearrangement joins TRBV27 to TRBJ1-1; 7 bases agree with TRBD1. Germline V CDR1 and CDR2: MNHEY, SMNVEV (reference sequence). The V gene end was trimmed by 3 bases and the J gene end by 5 bases; junction bases not matched to a gene: 6. The CDR3 consists of 14 residues. CDR3 in DNA: TGTGCCAGCAGTTTTCAGGGGGTTGGAACTGAAGCTTTCTTT. As protein: CASSFQGVGTEAFF.

The chain carries TRBV6-1 and TRBJ2-3; 12 nucleotides align to TRBD1. V lost 4 bases, J lost 7 bases, and 3 bases stayed unmatched. The CDR3 covers 14 residues. Germline CDR1 MNHNS, CDR2 SASEGT. The CDR3 nucleotides are TGTGCCAGCAGTGGGGACAGGGGGCGAAATACGCAGTATTTT. The encoded protein is CASSGDRGRNTQYF.

As to this clone: At one end the junction does not follow the germline gene, possibly because of a read error. V gene TRBV7-7 combines with J gene TRBJ1-1; unclear D gene. Germline V gene sequence: CDR1 SSHAT, CDR2 FNYEAQ (reference sequence). The CDR3 is made up of 15 amino acids. CDR3 in amino acids: CASSQLGSMNTEAFF. CDR3 nucleotides: TGTGCTAGCAGCCAACTCGGTAGCATGAACACTGAAGCTTTCTTT.

The chain has TRBV30 and TRBJ1-2; unclear D gene. Germline V lookup: CDR1 GTSNPN, CDR2 SVGIG (reference sequence). V lost 1 base and J 1 base, leaving 7 bases between the germline ends. The CDR3 covers 13 residues. The DNA for the CDR3 is TGTGCCTGGAGTGGTACTTTTAACTATGGCTACACCTTC. Translation gives CAWSGTFNYGYTF.

The V call is TRBV6-1, the J call TRBJ2-2, with TRBD1 matching over 7 bases. The CDR3 extends over 14 amino acids. Germline V CDR1 and CDR2: MNHNS, SASEGT. Trimming removed 6 bases from V and 6 bases from J; junction bases left unmatched: 7. The CDR3 region is CASRVNRGAGELFF. The CDR3 coding sequence is TGTGCCAGCAGGGTGAACAGGGGAGCCGGGGAGCTGTTTTTT.

The V and J genes are TRBV5-1 and TRBJ2-2; D is possibly TRBD2 (5 bases). The germline V and J ends were trimmed by 9 bases and 0 bases, with 21 bases remaining between them. The CDR3 consists of 17 residues. The germline V gene has CDR1 SGHRS and CDR2 YFSETQ. The CDR3 nucleotides are TGCGCCACCAGAGAGGGTACAACAGCTACGAACACCGGGGAGCTGTTTTTT. Amino acid sequence: CATREGTTATNTGELFF. The full variable domain, in which reference TRBV5-1 and TRBJ2-2 provide the parts outside the CDR3, is KAGVTQTPRYLIKTRGQQVTLSCSPISGHRSVSWYQQTPGQGLQFLFEYFSETQRNKGNFPGRFSGRQFSNSRSEMNVSTLELGDSALYLCATREGTTATNTGELFFGEGSRLTVL.

V gene TRBV6-5 combines with J gene TRBJ1-5; D perhaps matches TRBD1 (6 bases). Trimming removed 7 bases at V and 6 bases at J, with 16 bases between. The CDR3 is 14 amino acids. CDR1 and CDR2 (germline): MNHEY, SVGAGI. CDR3 in amino acids: CASNTGRGGQPQHF. In DNA form, the CDR3 reads TGTGCCAGCAATACAGGGCGAGGGGGTCAGCCCCAGCATTTT.

This chain links TRBV5-6 with TRBJ1-5; D is undetermined. Germline assignment: CDR1 SGHDT and CDR2 YYEEEE. The CDR3 sequence is 14 residues long. V lost 0 bases and J lost 4, with 8 bases in between. CDR3 sequence reads: CASSLGQANQPQHF. Written as DNA, the CDR3 is TGTGCCAGCAGCTTGGGTCAAGCAAATCAGCCCCAGCATTTT. Looking up the rest from reference TRBV5-6 and TRBJ1-5 gives the full variable domain: DAGVTQSPTHLIKTRGQQVTLRCSPKSGHDTVSWYQQALGQGPQFIFQYYEEEERQRGNFPDRFSGHQFPNYSSELNVNALLLGDSALYLCASSLGQANQPQHFGDGTRLSIL.

The genes are TRBV19 and TRBJ1-1, with TRBD1 as a possible D gene (6 bases). The V and J ends lost 6 bases and 2 bases respectively, with 13 bases between them. From germline, CDR1 is LNHDA and CDR2 SQIVND (reference sequence). The CDR3 runs to 14 residues. CDR3 sequence reads: CASRGPTGNTEAFF. The CDR3 nucleotides read TGTGCCAGTAGGGGGCCGACAGGAAACACTGAAGCTTTCTTT.